Sequencing of this TCR beta chain was carried out in a study of cytomegalovirus exposure and HLA in healthy donors. General study points: Across donors, most TCRs were seen rarely, yet some public ones were widespread.

Primers for the PCR totalled 60 Vbeta and 13 Jbeta. Per the authors' pipeline: Among the unique TCR beta chains that a later analysis counted, around 72 million in all, some 10 million were shared. Repertoires were generated with immunoSEQ multiplex PCR, while TCRdb's copy carries only in-frame clones and drops some. That table gives V, J and clone size, and the DNA gave D and trimming. The sample gives around 140,000 clones, over 70% of which show up once; 7% is in the top ten. V dropped 0 bases and J dropped 3; count of bases not matched to a gene: 3. The CDR3 length is 16 residues. CDR1 SGDLS and CDR2 YYNGEE come from the germline V gene. This clone was detected only once. Its cognate antigen is unknown.

This receptor was obtained from a man younger than 45 in good health and CMV-seronegative. The J gene is TRBJ2-3, the V gene TRBV9, with 11 positions matching TRBD2. The source material was PBMCs. This CDR3 is CASSVGASGRTDTQYF. The CDR3 region has the DNA TGTGCCAGCAGCGTAGGGGCTAGCGGGAGGACAGATACGCAGTATTTT.